A single T cell receptor beta chain is shown here with its context. These data belong to a study of blood T cell repertoires in COVID-19. The CDR3 sequence is 15 residues long. In germline, CDR1 is SGDLS, CDR2 YYNGEE. V lost 0 bases and J lost 2, with 10 bases in between. Libraries were prepared by immunoSEQ multiplex PCR; TCRdb keeps only in-frame clonotypes and omits some of them. The sample carries 6,000 to 8,500 clones, roughly 82% recorded once. The rearrangement links TRBV9 to TRBJ2-3; possibly TRBD2 for D (7 bases). The sequenced sample consisted of peripheral blood. The sequence came from a woman aged 55-75 years with active COVID-19. The DNA for the CDR3 is TGTGCCAGCAGCGTAGGGGGGGGGCCCACAGATACGCAGTATTTT. Its translation is CASSVGGGPTDTQYF.